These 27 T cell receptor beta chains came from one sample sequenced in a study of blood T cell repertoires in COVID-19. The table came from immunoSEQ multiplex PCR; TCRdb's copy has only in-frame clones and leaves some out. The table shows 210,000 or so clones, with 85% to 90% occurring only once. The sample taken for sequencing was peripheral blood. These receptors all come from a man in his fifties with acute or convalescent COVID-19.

CDR3 residues: CASSPYADSGGYTF. DNA of the CDR3: TGTGCCAGCAGCCCATATGCGGACAGTGGAGGCTACACCTTC. The rearrangement links TRBV4-2 to TRBJ1-2, with D possibly being TRBD1 (6 bases). V gave up 4 bases and J gave up 8 bases, with 17 bases separating them. The germline gives CDR1 LGHNA, CDR2 YNFKEQ. This CDR3 comprises 14 residues.

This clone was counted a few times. In DNA form, the CDR3 reads TGTGCCAGCGGCGTCGACAGGGTGAACACTGAAGCTTTCTTT. It specifies CASGVDRVNTEAFF. This chain uses TRBV6-6 with TRBJ1-1; 7 bases map to TRBD1. V lost 8 bases to trimming and J lost 0 bases; unmatched junction nucleotides: 6. CDR1 and CDR2 from the germline V gene are MNHNY and SVGAGI (reference sequence). This CDR3 is built from 14 residues.

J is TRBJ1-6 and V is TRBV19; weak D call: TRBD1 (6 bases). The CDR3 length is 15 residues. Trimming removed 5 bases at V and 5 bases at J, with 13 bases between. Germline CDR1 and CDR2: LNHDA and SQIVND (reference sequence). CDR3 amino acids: CASSSGDRDNSPLHF. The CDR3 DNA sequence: TGTGCCAGTAGTTCAGGGGATCGGGATAATTCACCCCTCCACTTT.

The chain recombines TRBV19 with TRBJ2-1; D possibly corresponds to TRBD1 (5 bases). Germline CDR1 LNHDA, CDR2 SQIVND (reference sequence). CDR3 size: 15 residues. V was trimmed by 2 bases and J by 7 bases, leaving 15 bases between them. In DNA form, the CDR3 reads TGTGCCAGTAGTATAAGTGTCCCCACAGGTAATGAGCAGTTCTTC. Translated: CASSISVPTGNEQFF. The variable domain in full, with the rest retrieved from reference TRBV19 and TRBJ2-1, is DGGITQSPKYLFRKEGQNVTLSCEQNLNHDAMYWYRQDPGQGLRLIYYSQIVNDFQKGDIAEGYSVSREKKESFPLTVTSAQKNPTAFYLCASSISVPTGNEQFFGPGTRLTVL.

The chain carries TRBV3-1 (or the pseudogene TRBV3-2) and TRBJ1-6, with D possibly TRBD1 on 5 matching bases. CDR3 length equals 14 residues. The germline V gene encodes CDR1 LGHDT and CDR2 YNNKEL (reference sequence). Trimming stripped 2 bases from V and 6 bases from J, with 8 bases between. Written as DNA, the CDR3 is TGTGCCAGCAGCCAACAGGGTTTTAATTCACCCCTCCACTTT. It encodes CASSQQGFNSPLHF.

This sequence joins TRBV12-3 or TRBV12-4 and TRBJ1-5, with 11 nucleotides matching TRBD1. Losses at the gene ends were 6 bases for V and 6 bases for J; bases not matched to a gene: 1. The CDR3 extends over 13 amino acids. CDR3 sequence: CASRGQGGQPQHF. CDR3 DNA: TGTGCCAGCAGGGGACAGGGGGGTCAGCCCCAGCATTTT.

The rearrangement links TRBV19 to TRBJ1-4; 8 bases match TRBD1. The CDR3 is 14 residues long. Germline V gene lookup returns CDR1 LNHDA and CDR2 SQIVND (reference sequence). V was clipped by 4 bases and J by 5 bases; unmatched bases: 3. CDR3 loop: CASSKQGGNEKLFF. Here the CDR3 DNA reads TGTGCCAGTAGTAAACAGGGGGGCAATGAAAAACTGTTTTTT.

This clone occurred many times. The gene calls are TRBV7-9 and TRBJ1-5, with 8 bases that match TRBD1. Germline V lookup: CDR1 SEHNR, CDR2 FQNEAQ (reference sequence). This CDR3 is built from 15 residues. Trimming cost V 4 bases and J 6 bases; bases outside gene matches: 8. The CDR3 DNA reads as TGTGCCAGCAGCTCACAGGGGGTAACGGGTCAGCCCCAGCATTTT. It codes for CASSSQGVTGQPQHF.

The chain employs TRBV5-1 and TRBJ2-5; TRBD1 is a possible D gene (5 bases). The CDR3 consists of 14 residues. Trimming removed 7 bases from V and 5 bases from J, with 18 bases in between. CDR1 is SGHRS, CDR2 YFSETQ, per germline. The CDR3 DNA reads TGCGCCAGCCGGCTTTGGTCAGGGCCGGAGACCCAGTACTTC. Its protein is CASRLWSGPETQYF.

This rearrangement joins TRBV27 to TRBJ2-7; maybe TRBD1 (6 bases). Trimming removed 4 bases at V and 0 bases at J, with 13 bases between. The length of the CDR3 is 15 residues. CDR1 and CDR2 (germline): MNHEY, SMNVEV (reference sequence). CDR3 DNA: TGTGCCAGCAGTTCCTCCGGGACACCCTCCTACGAGCAGTACTTC. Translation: CASSSSGTPSYEQYF.

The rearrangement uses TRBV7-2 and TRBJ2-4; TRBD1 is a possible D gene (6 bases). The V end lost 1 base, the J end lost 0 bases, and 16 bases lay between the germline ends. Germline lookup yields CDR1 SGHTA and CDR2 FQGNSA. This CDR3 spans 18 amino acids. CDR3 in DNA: TGTGCCAGCAGCTTAGGCGGACAGAGAACCCTAGCCAAAAACATTCAGTACTTC. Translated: CASSLGGQRTLAKNIQYF.

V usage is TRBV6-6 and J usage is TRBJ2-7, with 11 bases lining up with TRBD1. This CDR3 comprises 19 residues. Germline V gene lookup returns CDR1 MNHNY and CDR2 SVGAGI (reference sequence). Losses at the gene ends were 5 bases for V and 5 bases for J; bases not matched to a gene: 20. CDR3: CASSLGQGAILYKRDEQYF. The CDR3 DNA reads TGTGCCAGCAGTCTCGGACAGGGGGCGATCTTGTATAAGCGAGACGAGCAGTACTTC.

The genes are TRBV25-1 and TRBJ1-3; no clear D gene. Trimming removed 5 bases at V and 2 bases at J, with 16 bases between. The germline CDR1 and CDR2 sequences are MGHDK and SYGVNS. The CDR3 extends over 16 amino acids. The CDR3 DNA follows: TGTGCCAGCAGTACCCCCGAGGTTCACGCTGGAAACACCATATATTTT. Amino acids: CASSTPEVHAGNTIYF.

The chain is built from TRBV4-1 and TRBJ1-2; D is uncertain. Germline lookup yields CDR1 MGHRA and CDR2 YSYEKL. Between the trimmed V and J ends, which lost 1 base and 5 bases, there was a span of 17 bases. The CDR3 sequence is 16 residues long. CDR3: CASSQVEFPSTYGYTF. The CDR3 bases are TGCGCCAGCAGCCAAGTAGAGTTCCCTAGTACTTATGGCTACACCTTC.

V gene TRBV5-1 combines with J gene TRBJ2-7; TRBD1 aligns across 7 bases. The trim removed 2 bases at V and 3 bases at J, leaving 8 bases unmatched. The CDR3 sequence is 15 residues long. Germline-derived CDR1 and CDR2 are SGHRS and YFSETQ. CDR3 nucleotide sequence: TGCGCCAGCAGCTTTTCGAGGGGGCGACTCTACGAGCAGTACTTC. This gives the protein CASSFSRGRLYEQYF. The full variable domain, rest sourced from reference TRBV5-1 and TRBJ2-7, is KAGVTQTPRYLIKTRGQQVTLSCSPISGHRSVSWYQQTPGQGLQFLFEYFSETQRNKGNFPGRFSGRQFSNSRSEMNVSTLELGDSALYLCASSFSRGRLYEQYFGPGTRLTVT.

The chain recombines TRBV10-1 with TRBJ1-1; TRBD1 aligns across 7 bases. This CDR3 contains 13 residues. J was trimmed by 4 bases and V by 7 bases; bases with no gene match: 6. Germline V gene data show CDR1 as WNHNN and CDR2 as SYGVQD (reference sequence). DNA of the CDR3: TGCGCCAGCATCCGGGCAGGGGGCACTGAAGCTTTCTTT. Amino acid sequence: CASIRAGGTEAFF.

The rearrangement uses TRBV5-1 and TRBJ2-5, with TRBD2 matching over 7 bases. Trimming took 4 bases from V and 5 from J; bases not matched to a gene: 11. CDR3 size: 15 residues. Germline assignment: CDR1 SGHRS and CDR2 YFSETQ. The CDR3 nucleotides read TGCGCCAGCAGCGGATTAGGGGTGCGGGGGGAGACCCAGTACTTC. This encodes CASSGLGVRGETQYF.

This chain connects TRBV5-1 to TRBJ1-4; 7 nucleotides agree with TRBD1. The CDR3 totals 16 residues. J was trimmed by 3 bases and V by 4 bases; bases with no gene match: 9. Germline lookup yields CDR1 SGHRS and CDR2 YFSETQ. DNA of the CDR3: TGCGCCAGCAGCCTCCTGGTGGGGACAGCTAATGAAAAACTGTTTTTT. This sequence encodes CASSLLVGTANEKLFF. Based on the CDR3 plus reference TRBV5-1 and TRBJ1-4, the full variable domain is KAGVTQTPRYLIKTRGQQVTLSCSPISGHRSVSWYQQTPGQGLQFLFEYFSETQRNKGNFPGRFSGRQFSNSRSEMNVSTLELGDSALYLCASSLLVGTANEKLFFGSGTQLSVL.

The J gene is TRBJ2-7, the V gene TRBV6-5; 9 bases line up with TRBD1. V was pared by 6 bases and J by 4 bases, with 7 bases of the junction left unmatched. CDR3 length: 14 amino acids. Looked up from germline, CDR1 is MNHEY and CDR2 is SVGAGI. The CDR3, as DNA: TGTGCCAGCAGCACCGGGACAGGGAGATACGAGCAGTACTTC. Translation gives CASSTGTGRYEQYF.

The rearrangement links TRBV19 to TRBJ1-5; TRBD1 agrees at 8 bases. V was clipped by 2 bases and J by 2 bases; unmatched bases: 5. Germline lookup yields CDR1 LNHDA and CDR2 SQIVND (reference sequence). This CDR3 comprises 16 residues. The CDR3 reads CASSITDRGGNQPQHF. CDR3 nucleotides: TGTGCCAGTAGTATAACCGACAGGGGTGGCAATCAGCCCCAGCATTTT.

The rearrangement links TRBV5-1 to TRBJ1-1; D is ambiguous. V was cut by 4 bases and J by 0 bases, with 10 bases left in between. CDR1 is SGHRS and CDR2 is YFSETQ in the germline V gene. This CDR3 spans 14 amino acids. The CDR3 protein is CASSPGRMNTEAFF. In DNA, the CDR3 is TGCGCCAGCAGCCCGGGTCGGATGAACACTGAAGCTTTCTTT.

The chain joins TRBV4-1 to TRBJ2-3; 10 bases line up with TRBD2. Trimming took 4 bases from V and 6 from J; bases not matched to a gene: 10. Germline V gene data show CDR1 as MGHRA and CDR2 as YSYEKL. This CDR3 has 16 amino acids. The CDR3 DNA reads TGCGCCAGCAGCCCCGTTAGCGGGGGGACCGTGGATACGCAGTATTTT. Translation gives CASSPVSGGTVDTQYF.

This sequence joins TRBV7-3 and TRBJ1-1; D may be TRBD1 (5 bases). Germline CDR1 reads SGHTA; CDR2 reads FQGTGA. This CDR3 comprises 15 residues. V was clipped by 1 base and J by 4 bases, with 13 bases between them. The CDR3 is CASSLMGEVGTEAFF. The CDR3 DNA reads TGTGCCAGCAGCTTAATGGGGGAGGTCGGCACTGAAGCTTTCTTT.

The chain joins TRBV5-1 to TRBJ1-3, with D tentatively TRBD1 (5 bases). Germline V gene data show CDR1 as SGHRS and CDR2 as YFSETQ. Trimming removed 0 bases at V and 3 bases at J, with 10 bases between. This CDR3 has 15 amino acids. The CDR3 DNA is TGCGCCAGCAGCTTGGATGGGGCTGGTGGAAACACCATATATTTT. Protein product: CASSLDGAGGNTIYF.

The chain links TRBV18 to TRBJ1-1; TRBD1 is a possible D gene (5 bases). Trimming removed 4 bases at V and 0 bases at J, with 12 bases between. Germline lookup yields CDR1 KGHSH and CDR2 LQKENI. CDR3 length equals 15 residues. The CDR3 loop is CASSLYDSLNTEAFF. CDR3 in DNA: TGTGCCAGCTCACTATACGACAGTTTGAACACTGAAGCTTTCTTT.

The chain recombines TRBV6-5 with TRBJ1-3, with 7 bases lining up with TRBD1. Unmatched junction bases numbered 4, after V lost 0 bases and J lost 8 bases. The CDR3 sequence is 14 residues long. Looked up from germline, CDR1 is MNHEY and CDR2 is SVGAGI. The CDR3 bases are TGTGCCAGCAGTTACTCGGGCCAGGGGGACACCATATATTTT. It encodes CASSYSGQGDTIYF.

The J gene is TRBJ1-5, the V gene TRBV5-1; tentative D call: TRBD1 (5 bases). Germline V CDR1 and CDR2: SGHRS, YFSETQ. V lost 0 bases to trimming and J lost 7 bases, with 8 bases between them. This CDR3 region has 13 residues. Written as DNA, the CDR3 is TGCGCCAGCAGCTTGGAGGGGTGGCAGCCCCAGCATTTT. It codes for CASSLEGWQPQHF.